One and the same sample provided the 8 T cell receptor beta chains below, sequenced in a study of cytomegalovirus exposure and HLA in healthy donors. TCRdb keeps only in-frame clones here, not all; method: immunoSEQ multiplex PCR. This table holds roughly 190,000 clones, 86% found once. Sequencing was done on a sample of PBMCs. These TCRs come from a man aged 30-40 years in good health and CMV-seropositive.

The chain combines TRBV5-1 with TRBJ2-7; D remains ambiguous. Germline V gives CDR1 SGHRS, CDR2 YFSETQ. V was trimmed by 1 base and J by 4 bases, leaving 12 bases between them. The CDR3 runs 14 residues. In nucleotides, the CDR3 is TGCGCCAGCAGCTTGTTAGACGGAACTTACGAGCAGTACTTC. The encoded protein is CASSLLDGTYEQYF.

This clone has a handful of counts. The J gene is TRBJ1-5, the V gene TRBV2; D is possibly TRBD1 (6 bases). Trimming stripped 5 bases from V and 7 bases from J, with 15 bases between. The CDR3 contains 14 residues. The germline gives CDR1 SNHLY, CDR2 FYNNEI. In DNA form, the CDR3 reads TGTGCCAGCAGTCCTCAGGGGAGGTTGCAGCCCCAGCATTTT. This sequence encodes CASSPQGRLQPQHF.

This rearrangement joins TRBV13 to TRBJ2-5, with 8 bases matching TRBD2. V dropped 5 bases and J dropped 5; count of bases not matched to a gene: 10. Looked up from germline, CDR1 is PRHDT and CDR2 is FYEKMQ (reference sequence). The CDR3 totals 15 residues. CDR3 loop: CASSPSGRGWETQYF. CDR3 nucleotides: TGTGCCAGCAGCCCCAGCGGGAGAGGTTGGGAGACCCAGTACTTC.

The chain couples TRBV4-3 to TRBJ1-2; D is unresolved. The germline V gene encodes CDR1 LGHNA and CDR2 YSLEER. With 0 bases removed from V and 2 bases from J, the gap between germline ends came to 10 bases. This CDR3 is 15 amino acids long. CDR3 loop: CASSQDSRINYGYTF. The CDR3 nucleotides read TGCGCCAGCAGCCAAGACAGCCGAATCAACTATGGCTACACCTTC.

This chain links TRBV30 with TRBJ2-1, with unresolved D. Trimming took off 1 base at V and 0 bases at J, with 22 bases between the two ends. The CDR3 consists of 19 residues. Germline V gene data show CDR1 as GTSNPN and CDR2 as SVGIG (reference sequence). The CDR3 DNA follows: TGTGCCTGGAGTGATGGGTATGGATTCGGGCCCAGCTCCTACAATGAGCAGTTCTTC. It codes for CAWSDGYGFGPSSYNEQFF.

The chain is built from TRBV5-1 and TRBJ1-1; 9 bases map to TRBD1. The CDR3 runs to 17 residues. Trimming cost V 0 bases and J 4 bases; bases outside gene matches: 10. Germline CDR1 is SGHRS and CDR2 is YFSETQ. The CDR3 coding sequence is TGCGCCAGCAGCTTGGGCACCGGGACAGGGTTGGGCACTGAAGCTTTCTTT. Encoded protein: CASSLGTGTGLGTEAFF.

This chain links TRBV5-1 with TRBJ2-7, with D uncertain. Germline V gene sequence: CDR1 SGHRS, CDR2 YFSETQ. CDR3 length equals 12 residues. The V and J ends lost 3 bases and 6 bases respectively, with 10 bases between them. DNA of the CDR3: TGCGCCAGCAGCTCTGGGGTCGGCGAGCAGTACTTC. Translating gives CASSSGVGEQYF.

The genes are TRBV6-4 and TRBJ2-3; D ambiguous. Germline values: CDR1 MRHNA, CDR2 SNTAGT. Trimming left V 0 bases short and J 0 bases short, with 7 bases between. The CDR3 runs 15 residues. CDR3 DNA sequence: TGTGCCAGCAGTGACTCGGGCCTAAGCACAGATACGCAGTATTTT. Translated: CASSDSGLSTDTQYF.